This passage covers 30 T cell receptor beta chains from one sample sequenced in a study of technical replicates of blood from a handful of donors. Profiled with immunoSEQ multiplex PCR; TCRdb holds only in-frame clones, not every one. This sample carries about 59,000 clones, approximately 92% of them seen once, and the ten largest clones take over 4%. Input material: PBMCs. Every receptor here comes from a human donor in good health. Some clones in this sample may be carry-over from other donors' samples.

The chain couples TRBV15 to TRBJ2-7, with D possibly being TRBD2 (6 bases). This CDR3 region has 14 residues. CDR1 is LNHNV and CDR2 is YYDKDF in the germline V gene (reference sequence). The germline V and J ends were trimmed by 0 bases and 5 bases, with 11 bases remaining between them. DNA for the CDR3: TGTGCCACCAGCAGAGACGGGAGTCGGGACGAGCAGTACTTC. Protein product: CATSRDGSRDEQYF.

The V gene is TRBV6-1, the J gene TRBJ1-2; the match to TRBD1 covers 11 bases. With 3 bases clipped from V and 4 bases from J, the junction kept 7 bases outside the gene matches. The CDR3 has 16 residues. Germline loops: CDR1 MNHNS, CDR2 SASEGT. CDR3 nucleotide sequence: TGTGCCAGCAGTGACTACCGGGACAGGGGGACCTATGGCTACACCTTC. Protein sequence: CASSDYRDRGTYGYTF.

The chain combines TRBV7-9 with TRBJ2-2; D is perhaps TRBD2 (5 bases). Germline V gene data show CDR1 as SEHNR and CDR2 as FQNEAQ (reference sequence). The CDR3 is made up of 15 amino acids. V lost 4 bases and J lost 2, with 11 bases in between. This chain's CDR3 is CASSYPGINTGELFF. In nucleotides, the CDR3 is TGTGCCAGCAGCTACCCGGGAATCAACACCGGGGAGCTGTTTTTT.

This chain joins TRBV4-3 and TRBJ2-7; 8 bases are a match to TRBD2. Trimming took 4 bases from V and 5 from J; bases not matched to a gene: 4. This CDR3 has 13 amino acids. The V gene's germline CDR1 is LGHNA and CDR2 YSLEER. As DNA, the CDR3 is TGCGCCAGCAGCCCCCGGGAGGGCGACGAGCAGTACTTC. Protein: CASSPREGDEQYF.

This clone appeared once. The chain combines TRBV7-2 with TRBJ2-3; 9 bases fit TRBD1. There are 15 residues in the CDR3. Germline V gene lookup returns CDR1 SGHTA and CDR2 FQGNSA. J lost 2 bases, V lost 5 bases, and 5 bases had no gene match. The CDR3 sequence is CASSARDRATDTQYF. CDR3 in DNA: TGTGCCAGCAGCGCCCGGGACAGGGCCACAGATACGCAGTATTTT.

This clone has only one observation. This chain joins TRBV9 and TRBJ2-1; TRBD2 agrees at 9 bases. There are 15 residues in the CDR3. The junction had 5 bases not matched to a gene; V was cut back by 4 bases and J by 3 bases. Germline CDR1 SGDLS, CDR2 YYNGEE. The CDR3 nucleotides read TGTGCCAGCAGCTTGAGTAGCGGGGGCTACAATGAGCAGTTCTTC. This sequence encodes CASSLSSGGYNEQFF.

CDR3 DNA sequence: TGTGCCAGCAGCGGAAAACAGACAGGAGCAACTAATGAAAAACTGTTTTTT. It specifies CASSGKQTGATNEKLFF. The V and J genes are TRBV9 and TRBJ1-4, with a possible D match to TRBD1 (6 bases). Trimming shortened V by 3 bases and J by 0 bases, and 15 bases separated the two germline ends. The CDR3 consists of 17 residues. Germline V CDR1 and CDR2: SGDLS, YYNGEE.

The chain carries TRBV6-1 and TRBJ2-2, with 7 nucleotides matching TRBD2. This CDR3 comprises 14 residues. Trimming removed 8 bases from V and 5 bases from J; junction bases left unmatched: 8. The germline V gene has CDR1 MNHNS and CDR2 SASEGT. CDR3 loop: CASLGGRGTGELFF. CDR3 DNA sequence: TGTGCCAGCTTGGGCGGGAGAGGGACCGGGGAGCTGTTTTTT.

The chain employs TRBV4-2 and TRBJ2-7; 7 bases line up with TRBD1. The CDR3 is 15 residues long. Trimming took 1 base from V and 6 from J; bases not matched to a gene: 9. CDR1 and CDR2 (germline): LGHNA, YNFKEQ. The CDR3 spells CASSQGTYSGGEQYF. In nucleotides, the CDR3 is TGTGCCAGCAGCCAAGGGACTTACTCAGGGGGCGAGCAGTACTTC.

The V call is TRBV25-1, the J call TRBJ1-2, with D perhaps matching TRBD1 (5 bases). The ends were cut back, 3 bases at V and 4 bases at J, with 12 bases in the middle. The CDR3 sequence is 14 residues long. The germline CDR1 and CDR2 sequences are MGHDK and SYGVNS. CDR3 DNA sequence: TGTGCCAGCAGTGACCTTGGGCAGGGCTATGGCTACACCTTC. This sequence encodes CASSDLGQGYGYTF.

This clone was counted once. The chain is built from TRBV10-3 and TRBJ2-1; D call uncertain. Between the trimmed V and J ends, which lost 3 bases and 0 bases, there was a span of 3 bases. Germline CDR1 reads ENHRY; CDR2 reads SYGVKD. The CDR3 consists of 13 residues. The CDR3 coding sequence is TGTGCCATCAGTGACAGCTCCTACAATGAGCAGTTCTTC. This encodes CAISDSSYNEQFF.

The chain is built from TRBV5-1 and TRBJ1-5; weak D call: TRBD1 (5 bases). The germline V gene encodes CDR1 SGHRS and CDR2 YFSETQ. The CDR3 loop spans 16 amino acids. V shed 0 bases and J shed 6 bases, with 16 bases lying between them. The CDR3 loop is CASSLGDAGPGQPQHF. CDR3 DNA sequence: TGCGCCAGCAGCTTGGGGGACGCGGGGCCGGGTCAGCCCCAGCATTTT.

V gene TRBV4-3 combines with J gene TRBJ2-1, with a possible D match to TRBD2 (6 bases). The CDR3 extends over 15 amino acids. Between the trimmed V and J ends, which lost 4 bases and 6 bases, there was a span of 16 bases. Germline assignment: CDR1 LGHNA and CDR2 YSLEER. The CDR3 sequence is CASSLGGGGLNEQFF. CDR3 nucleotides: TGCGCCAGCAGCCTCGGGGGTGGGGGTCTCAATGAGCAGTTCTTC.

The rearrangement joins TRBV5-5 to TRBJ2-7; the match to TRBD2 covers 8 bases. Losses at the gene ends were 0 bases for V and 7 bases for J; bases not matched to a gene: 6. This CDR3 has 14 residues. Germline-derived CDR1 and CDR2 are SGHKS and YYEKEE (reference sequence). As DNA, the CDR3 is TGTGCCAGCAGCTTGGAAGCGGGAGCAAGGGAGCAGTACTTC. Translation: CASSLEAGAREQYF.

The CDR3 sequence is CASTSSGAGGGTQYF. CDR3 sequence (DNA): TGTGCCAGCACCAGTAGCGGGGCGGGCGGGGGTACGCAGTATTTT. V is TRBV7-2 and J is TRBJ2-3, with 8 nucleotides matching TRBD2. The CDR3 extends over 15 amino acids. The V and J ends lost 7 bases and 8 bases, in that order; junction bases with no gene match: 14. From germline, CDR1 is SGHTA and CDR2 FQGNSA.

This chain connects TRBV19 to TRBJ1-3, with a possible D match to TRBD1 (5 bases). CDR3 size: 16 residues. Trimming cost V 3 bases and J 0 bases, with 12 bases left between them. Looked up from germline, CDR1 is LNHDA and CDR2 is SQIVND (reference sequence). The CDR3 DNA is TGTGCCAGTAGTATTGGAGGGGCCTACTCTGGAAACACCATATATTTT. Translation: CASSIGGAYSGNTIYF.

A single count supports this clone. The chain links TRBV10-1 to TRBJ2-5, with no clear D. CDR1 WNHNN and CDR2 SYGVQD come from the germline V gene (reference sequence). The V end lost 6 bases, the J end lost 3 bases, and 17 bases lay between the germline ends. The CDR3 contains 15 residues. CDR3 loop: CASSLQSVSKETQYF. In DNA, the CDR3 is TGCGCCAGCAGCCTGCAAAGCGTTTCAAAAGAGACCCAGTACTTC.

The rearrangement links TRBV9 to TRBJ2-7; 8 positions agree with TRBD1. Trimming removed 4 bases from V and 4 bases from J; junction bases left unmatched: 7. The germline V gene encodes CDR1 SGDLS and CDR2 YYNGEE. This CDR3 is 14 amino acids long. CDR3: CASSPPGQGYEQYF. DNA for the CDR3: TGTGCCAGCAGCCCTCCAGGACAGGGTTACGAGCAGTACTTC.

This clone was picked up one time. The chain uses TRBV6-1 and TRBJ1-2, with unresolved D. Trimming cost V 0 bases and J 4 bases, with 18 bases left between them. This CDR3 region has 17 residues. Per the germline V gene, CDR1 is MNHNS and CDR2 is SASEGT. The CDR3 protein is CASSEAGARPTRYGYTF. The CDR3 DNA sequence: TGTGCCAGCAGTGAAGCGGGAGCGCGCCCTACCCGCTATGGCTACACCTTC.

This clone occurred once. This chain joins TRBV5-1 and TRBJ1-3; TRBD1 agrees at 10 bases. CDR3 length: 14 amino acids. In germline, CDR1 is SGHRS, CDR2 YFSETQ. J lost 7 bases, V lost 4 bases, and 5 bases had no gene match. The CDR3 region has the DNA TGCGCCAGCAGCCCTGGGACAGGGGAGAACACCATATATTTT. Its translation: CASSPGTGENTIYF.

The chain has TRBV7-2 and TRBJ2-2; 11 positions agree with TRBD2. CDR1 SGHTA and CDR2 FQGNSA come from the germline V gene. Trimming removed 3 bases from V and 5 bases from J; junction bases left unmatched: 8. The CDR3 contains 17 residues. The CDR3, as DNA: TGTGCCAGCAGCTTCCGAACTAGCGGGAGAGGTACCGGGGAGCTGTTTTTT. The encoded protein is CASSFRTSGRGTGELFF.

This sequence joins TRBV2 and TRBJ1-2; 10 bases map to TRBD1. Losses at the gene ends were 6 bases for V and 4 bases for J; bases not matched to a gene: 14. Germline-derived CDR1 and CDR2 are SNHLY and FYNNEI. The length of the CDR3 is 17 residues. Here the CDR3 DNA reads TGTGCCAGCAGCGCCAGACAGGGGGCAACTCTAATCTATGGCTACACCTTC. Protein: CASSARQGATLIYGYTF.

V usage is TRBV30 and J usage is TRBJ2-5, with D unresolved. Germline lookup yields CDR1 GTSNPN and CDR2 SVGIG (reference sequence). The CDR3 loop spans 13 amino acids. Trimming left V 0 bases short and J 5 bases short, with 10 bases between. The CDR3 sequence is CAWSVRVRETQYF. The CDR3 bases are TGTGCCTGGAGTGTAAGAGTCCGGGAGACCCAGTACTTC.

The rearrangement joins TRBV5-6 to TRBJ2-1, with TRBD1 matching over 7 bases. Germline CDR1 and CDR2: SGHDT and YYEEEE. The CDR3 length is 17 residues. The ends lost 5 bases at V and 2 bases at J; junction bases unmatched: 13. In nucleotides, the CDR3 is TGTGCCAGCAGGAAAAGGGGACAGCGAAAAGCCTACAATGAGCAGTTCTTC. This translates into CASRKRGQRKAYNEQFF.

The chain recombines TRBV9 with TRBJ2-1, with D possibly TRBD2 on 5 matching bases. The CDR3 sequence is 18 residues long. Germline loops: CDR1 SGDLS, CDR2 YYNGEE. Trimming left V 0 bases short and J 0 bases short, with 16 bases between. CDR3 sequence reads: CASSVGVGAVSSYNEQFF. The CDR3 DNA reads TGTGCCAGCAGCGTAGGGGTTGGAGCGGTAAGCTCCTACAATGAGCAGTTCTTC.

This rearrangement joins TRBV7-9 to TRBJ2-1, with 9 bases aligning to TRBD2. The length of the CDR3 is 16 residues. Trimming at V came to 5 bases and at J to 2 bases, leaving 7 bases not matched to a gene. Germline V gene data show CDR1 as SEHNR and CDR2 as FQNEAQ (reference sequence). The CDR3 DNA reads TGTGCCAGCAGCCCTCGAGCGGGGGGTACCTACAATGAGCAGTTCTTC. Protein product: CASSPRAGGTYNEQFF.

The chain links TRBV5-1 to TRBJ2-2; a possible D gene is TRBD2 (6 bases). The CDR3 has 15 amino acids. CDR1 SGHRS and CDR2 YFSETQ come from the germline V gene. The V end lost 2 bases, the J end lost 6 bases, and 14 bases lay between the germline ends. CDR3 sequence reads: CASSLETRNPGELFF. CDR3 DNA: TGCGCCAGCAGCTTAGAGACTAGGAATCCCGGGGAGCTGTTTTTT.

The chain joins TRBV19 to TRBJ2-2; TRBD2 is a possible D gene (6 bases). There are 16 residues in the CDR3. V lost 3 bases and J 1 base, leaving 12 bases between the germline ends. Germline V lookup: CDR1 LNHDA, CDR2 SQIVND (reference sequence). In nucleotides, the CDR3 is TGTGCCAGTAGTATGGAGGTGGGAGGGAACACCGGGGAGCTGTTTTTT. Amino acids: CASSMEVGGNTGELFF. Looking up the rest from reference TRBV19 and TRBJ2-2 gives the full variable domain: DGGITQSPKYLFRKEGQNVTLSCEQNLNHDAMYWYRQDPGQGLRLIYYSQIVNDFQKGDIAEGYSVSREKKESFPLTVTSAQKNPTAFYLCASSMEVGGNTGELFFGEGSRLTVL.

This clone was recorded once. The chain recombines TRBV6-1 with TRBJ1-5; D is unresolved. This CDR3 region has 13 residues. V was pared by 3 bases and J by 9 bases, with 12 bases between. Per the germline V gene, CDR1 is MNHNS and CDR2 is SASEGT. DNA for the CDR3: TGTGCCAGCAGTGATTCGCGGGTGCCGCCCCAGCATTTT. It yields the protein CASSDSRVPPQHF.

V gene TRBV9 combines with J gene TRBJ2-5; a possible D gene is TRBD2 (7 bases). V was shortened by 7 bases and J by 3 bases, with 13 bases between the two germline ends. CDR3 size: 13 residues. The V gene's germline CDR1 is SGDLS and CDR2 YYNGEE. CDR3 DNA sequence: TGTGCCAGCTCAAGGGGGGGGGAAGAGACCCAGTACTTC. This codes for CASSRGGEETQYF.